These 6 T cell receptor beta chains originate from one sample sequenced in a study of blood T cell repertoires in COVID-19. The repertoire was sequenced with immunoSEQ multiplex PCR; TCRdb's copy has only in-frame clones and lacks some. The sample records 300,000 to 350,000 clones, approximately 89% being singletons. The sequencing input was peripheral blood. All receptors derive from a woman between 55 and 75 years old with COVID-19, enrolled during active disease.

This rearrangement joins TRBV11-2 to TRBJ1-3, with D tentatively TRBD1 (6 bases). Germline values: CDR1 SGHAT, CDR2 FQNNGV. The germline V and J ends were trimmed by 1 base and 0 bases, with 7 bases remaining between them. This CDR3 is built from 15 residues. CDR3 in amino acids: CASSLGTDSGNTIYF. In DNA, the CDR3 is TGTGCCAGCAGCTTAGGGACAGACTCTGGAAACACCATATATTTT.

The chain is built from TRBV30 and TRBJ1-1; no clear D. The germline V gene encodes CDR1 GTSNPN and CDR2 SVGIG (reference sequence). This CDR3 comprises 12 residues. With 0 bases removed from V and 8 bases from J, the gap between germline ends came to 10 bases. The CDR3 sequence: CAWSVMAGEAFF. Here the CDR3 DNA reads TGTGCCTGGAGTGTAATGGCGGGCGAAGCTTTCTTT. The variable domain in full, completed from reference TRBV30 and TRBJ1-1, reads SQTIHQWPATLVQPVGSPLSLECTVEGTSNPNLYWYRQAAGRGLQLLFYSVGIGQISSEVPQNLSASRPQDRQFILSSKKLLLSDSGFYLCAWSVMAGEAFFGQGTRLTVV.

This chain joins TRBV5-1 and TRBJ2-7; TRBD2 is a possible D gene (5 bases). This CDR3 region has 14 residues. Germline lookup yields CDR1 SGHRS and CDR2 YFSETQ. V lost 5 bases to trimming and J lost 0 bases, with 12 bases between them. Here the CDR3 DNA reads TGCGCCAGCAGATTAGGAGGCTCCTCCTACGAGCAGTACTTC. It yields the protein CASRLGGSSYEQYF.

Only one count was recorded for this clone. J is TRBJ2-3 and V is TRBV14, with D perhaps matching TRBD2 (6 bases). Trimming shortened V by 0 bases and J by 4 bases, and 11 bases separated the two germline ends. CDR3 length: 15 residues. Germline V lookup: CDR1 SGHDN, CDR2 FVKESK. CDR3 in DNA: TGTGCCAGCAGCCAAGATAGATGGGGGGCAGATACGCAGTATTTT. The encoded protein is CASSQDRWGADTQYF.

The rearrangement uses TRBV7-9 and TRBJ2-5; tentative D call: TRBD1 (5 bases). The V gene lost 1 base and the J gene lost 2 bases, with 8 bases spanning the gap. Per germline, CDR1 SEHNR and CDR2 FQNEAQ (reference sequence). The CDR3 consists of 14 residues. The CDR3: CASSLEAGQETQYF. The CDR3 DNA reads as TGTGCCAGCAGCTTAGAGGCAGGGCAAGAGACCCAGTACTTC. Full variable domain (missing parts from reference TRBV7-9 and TRBJ2-5): DTGVSQNPRHKITKRGQNVTFRCDPISEHNRLYWYRQTLGQGPEFLTYFQNEAQLEKSRLLSDRFSAERPKGSFSTLEIQRTEQGDSAMYLCASSLEAGQETQYFGPGTRLLVL.

The chain links TRBV27 to TRBJ2-1, with 9 nucleotides matching TRBD1. The germline V gene encodes CDR1 MNHEY and CDR2 SMNVEV (reference sequence). The CDR3 consists of 17 residues. Trimming took 0 bases from V and 3 from J; bases not matched to a gene: 6. The CDR3 here is CASSLSGGTGFYNEQFF. The CDR3 nucleotides are TGTGCCAGCAGTTTATCGGGGGGGACAGGGTTCTACAATGAGCAGTTCTTC.